The 5 T cell receptor beta chains below were found in one sample sequenced in a study of T cells after somatic rescue of genetic block (dated by TCRdb to 2018 to 2021). Library method: the immunoSEQ multiplex PCR assay. The immuneACCESS repertoire file appears here via TCRdb, limited to in-frame rearrangements. These files lack a portion of the clones; in checked studies, under half of the deficit traces to unresolved V genes, and the cause of the others is not known. This sample has 100,000 to 120,000 clones in its table, and about 90% of those were observed once. Less than 1.5% of the sample is held by the ten biggest clonotypes. The material sequenced was peripheral blood mononuclear cells (PBMCs). Every receptor here comes from a woman in her late teens or twenties.

The chain joins TRBV18 to TRBJ2-5, with 7 bases fitting TRBD1. Germline V gene sequence: CDR1 KGHSH, CDR2 LQKENI. With 3 bases clipped from V and 5 bases from J, the junction kept 6 bases outside the gene matches. This CDR3 is 14 amino acids long. CDR3 nucleotides: TGTGCCAGCTCACCTCGGGACAGCAGGGAGACCCAGTACTTC. Translated: CASSPRDSRETQYF.

V and J are TRBV2 and TRBJ1-4, with 7 bases aligning to TRBD1. In germline, CDR1 is SNHLY, CDR2 FYNNEI. There are 16 residues in the CDR3. After removal of 4 bases from V and 4 bases from J, the junction contained 9 bases not matched to a gene. The CDR3 DNA reads as TGTGCCAGCAGTGCCTCACTCGACAGGGTTAATGAAAAACTGTTTTTT. It is translated as CASSASLDRVNEKLFF.

This clone has a single count. The chain joins TRBV7-3 to TRBJ2-2, with a tentative D call TRBD1 (6 bases). The V and J ends lost 5 bases and 3 bases respectively, with 19 bases between them. This CDR3 has 17 amino acids. The V gene's germline CDR1 is SGHTA and CDR2 FQGTGA. CDR3 amino acids: CASSPQTSSGDTGELFF. The CDR3 region has the DNA TGTGCCAGCAGCCCCCAGACCAGTTCAGGGGACACCGGGGAGCTGTTTTTT.

The CDR3 sequence: CASSHLGAGRVPEAFF. In nucleotides, the CDR3 is TGTGCCAGCAGTCATTTGGGGGCAGGGAGGGTGCCTGAAGCTTTCTTT. The J gene is TRBJ1-1, the V gene TRBV7-8; tentative D call: TRBD1 (6 bases). V dropped 6 bases and J dropped 6 bases, with 23 bases sitting between them. Germline V gene data show CDR1 as SGHVS and CDR2 as FQNEAQ. The CDR3 consists of 16 residues.

The chain combines TRBV4-2 with TRBJ2-1, with D possibly TRBD2 on 5 matching bases. The CDR3 has 15 amino acids. Germline CDR1 reads LGHNA; CDR2 reads YNFKEQ. The ends were cut back, 0 bases at V and 0 bases at J, with 6 bases in the middle. The CDR3 nucleotides are TGTGCCAGCAGCCAAGAAAGCGGCTCCTACAATGAGCAGTTCTTC. Translating gives CASSQESGSYNEQFF.